Below, one T cell receptor beta chain is given with its context. Its target is unknown. The sample is drawn from a study of shared clonotypes between healthy human individuals. The study's findings and limits: Among non-shared clonotypes, generation probabilities were lower than among those shared by all four donors. Researchers sampled only blood; tissue repertoires likely differ. How much donors shared clonotypes was expected to be affected by sequencing depth. The study generally estimated greater richness for naive than memory subsets.

The data were produced by immunoSEQ multiplex PCR, yet TCRdb's version contains in-frame clones alone and is incomplete. Here the sample spans over 1.5 million clones, around 98% being singletons. This CDR3 is built from 13 residues. The germline V and J ends were trimmed by 6 bases and 1 base, with 9 bases remaining between them. The V gene's germline CDR1 is MNHNY and CDR2 SVGAGI (reference sequence). Sequencing was carried out using naive CD4+ T cells sorted from blood. Subset here: CD45RA+ positively selected. The source of this sequence is a man aged 25-45 years in good health. The rearrangement uses TRBV6-6 and TRBJ1-2; D gene uncertain. Here the CDR3 DNA reads TGTGCCAGCAGCCCTATGGGTAACTATGGCTACACCTTC. Protein sequence: CASSPMGNYGYTF.